The present T cell receptor (beta chain) was sequenced within a study of response to subunit inactivated influenza vaccine. Study-wide results and limits: Seasonal influenza vaccination, on each occasion, was suggested by the authors to recruit few new T cells.

MiXCR, run by TCRdb on the RT-PCR reads, gives a single entry per CDR3 protein. The sample gives 430,000 or so distinct CDR3 sequences, approximately 11% of which show up once; less than 15% is in the top ten. CDR3 length: 16 amino acids. Trimming cost V 3 bases and J 6 bases; bases outside gene matches: 5. For this clonotype: Its matching antigen is unknown.

Specimen: PBMCs from blood, collected around seven weeks after vaccination. This receptor was obtained from a man aged 45-65 years who received an inactivated influenza vaccine. The rearrangement joins TRBV12-3 or TRBV12-4 to TRBJ2-2, with 12 positions matching TRBD1. The DNA for the CDR3 is TGTGCCAGCAGTTTGGGGACAGGGGGCGCTTCCGGGGAGCTGTTTTTT. The encoded protein is CASSLGTGGASGELFF.